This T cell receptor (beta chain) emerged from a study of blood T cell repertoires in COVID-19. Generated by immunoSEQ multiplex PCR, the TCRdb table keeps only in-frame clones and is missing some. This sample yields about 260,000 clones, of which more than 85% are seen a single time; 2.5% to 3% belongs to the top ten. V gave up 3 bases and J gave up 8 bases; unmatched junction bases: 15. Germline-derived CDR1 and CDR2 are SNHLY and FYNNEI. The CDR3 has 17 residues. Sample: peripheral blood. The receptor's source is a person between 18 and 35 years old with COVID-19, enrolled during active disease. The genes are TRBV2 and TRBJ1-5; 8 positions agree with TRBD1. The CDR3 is CASSDAPGGFEGKPQHF. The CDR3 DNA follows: TGTGCCAGCAGTGATGCTCCAGGGGGCTTCGAGGGAAAGCCCCAGCATTTT.